Shown below are 30 T cell receptor beta chains from a single sample sequenced in a study of T cell responses to AZD1222 COVID-19 vaccine. TCRdb's table, derived via immunoSEQ multiplex PCR, lists solely in-frame clones and lacks some. The table has roughly 130,000 clones, approximately 85% seen once. The sample was peripheral blood, taken on day 0 of AZD1222 vaccination. The receptors were gathered from an adult in good health.

This clone showed up just a few times. CDR3 DNA: TGCGCCAGCAGCCTCCTGACTAGCAGGAGCGGGGAGCTGTTTTTT. It yields the protein CASSLLTSRSGELFF. J is TRBJ2-2 and V is TRBV4-3; TRBD2 matches 7 bases. J was trimmed by 7 bases and V by 4 bases; bases with no gene match: 9. Germline assignment: CDR1 LGHNA and CDR2 YSLEER. The CDR3 runs 15 residues.

V usage is TRBV5-1 and J usage is TRBJ2-7; 10 nucleotides agree with TRBD1. The CDR3 extends over 12 amino acids. Germline CDR1 SGHRS, CDR2 YFSETQ. The V segment lost 7 bases and the J segment 3 bases; nucleotides outside the gene matches: 1. CDR3 loop: CASRDRGYEQYF. The DNA of the CDR3 is TGCGCCAGCCGGGACAGGGGCTACGAGCAGTACTTC.

The chain joins TRBV29-1 to TRBJ1-1; the D gene is possibly TRBD1 (5 bases). Per the germline V gene, CDR1 is SQVTM and CDR2 is ANQGSEA. CDR3 length equals 12 residues. The CDR3 sequence: CRAGRANTEAFF. The CDR3 DNA is TGCAGGGCGGGCAGGGCGAACACTGAAGCTTTCTTT.

The gene calls are TRBV12-3 or TRBV12-4 and TRBJ1-2, with 9 nucleotides matching TRBD1. The J segment lost 8 bases and the V segment lost 6 bases, leaving 4 bases of the junction unmatched. The CDR3 runs to 12 residues. CDR3 region: CASSRTGDGYTF. The CDR3 region has the DNA TGTGCCAGCAGCCGGACAGGGGACGGCTACACCTTC.

This clone is a singleton in its sample. The gene calls are TRBV23-1 and TRBJ2-5; 9 nucleotides align to TRBD1. TRBV23-1 is reported as an ORF; its role is uncertain. Losses at the gene ends were 7 bases for V and 5 bases for J; bases not matched to a gene: 8. The CDR3 loop spans 14 amino acids. The CDR3 DNA reads as TGCGCCAGCAATATTACAGGGGGCCCGGAGACCCAGTACTTC. Protein: CASNITGGPETQYF.

The sample holds one count of this clone. The chain has TRBV5-4 and TRBJ2-7, with 11 bases identical to TRBD2. The V and J ends lost 4 bases and 0 bases, in that order; junction bases with no gene match: 3. The CDR3 runs 15 residues. CDR1 is SGHNT, CDR2 YYREEE, per germline (reference sequence). The CDR3 region is CASSRLAGSSYEQYF. For the CDR3, the DNA is TGTGCCAGCAGCCGACTAGCGGGGAGCTCCTACGAGCAGTACTTC.

A few counts support this clone. The identical CDR3 is also encoded by other nucleotide sequences in the sample. This chain uses TRBV2 with TRBJ1-1; D call uncertain. Trimming pared 2 bases from V and 3 bases from J, leaving 10 bases between. Germline V CDR1 and CDR2: SNHLY, FYNNEI. The CDR3 has 14 amino acids. The CDR3 DNA reads TGTGCCAGCAGTGAACGGCGGGCGGACACTGAAGCTTTCTTT. Encoded protein: CASSERRADTEAFF.

The chain carries TRBV2 and TRBJ2-7, with 11 nucleotides matching TRBD2. V shed 6 bases and J 3 bases; nucleotides not matched to a gene: 13. From germline, CDR1 is SNHLY and CDR2 FYNNEI. The CDR3 contains 17 residues. This chain's CDR3 is CASSTSPPGLADYEQYF. CDR3 in DNA: TGTGCCAGCAGCACTTCCCCCCCGGGACTAGCGGACTACGAGCAGTACTTC.

The chain has TRBV29-1 and TRBJ2-1; the match to TRBD2 covers 11 bases. The junction had 14 bases not matched to a gene; V was cut back by 4 bases and J by 6 bases. The CDR3 loop spans 17 amino acids. Looked up from germline, CDR1 is SQVTM and CDR2 is ANQGSEA. The chain's CDR3 is CSVVRLAGGSLGNEQFF. The CDR3 DNA reads as TGCAGCGTTGTTAGGCTAGCGGGAGGATCTCTGGGCAATGAGCAGTTCTTC.

The genes are TRBV19 and TRBJ2-1; D possibly corresponds to TRBD2 (5 bases). V lost 3 bases and J 0 bases, leaving 9 bases between the germline ends. The CDR3 has 15 residues. Germline CDR1 LNHDA, CDR2 SQIVND (reference sequence). The DNA for the CDR3 is TGTGCCAGTAGTATTGGACTCCTCTCCTACAATGAGCAGTTCTTC. Translated: CASSIGLLSYNEQFF.

This rearrangement joins TRBV11-3 to TRBJ2-2; D remains ambiguous. The germline V gene has CDR1 SGHNT and CDR2 YENEEA. V was shortened by 4 bases and J by 1 base, with 7 bases between the two germline ends. This CDR3 is built from 14 residues. The CDR3 here is CASSYDLNTGELFF. The CDR3 region has the DNA TGTGCCAGCAGCTATGACTTGAACACCGGGGAGCTGTTTTTT.

This chain uses TRBV5-1 with TRBJ1-3; D is possibly TRBD1 (6 bases). This CDR3 contains 14 residues. Germline lookup yields CDR1 SGHRS and CDR2 YFSETQ. Trimming stripped 4 bases from V and 4 bases from J, with 12 bases between. CDR3 in amino acids: CASSPGAAGNTIYF. The CDR3 nucleotides are TGCGCCAGCAGCCCAGGGGCGGCCGGAAACACCATATATTTT.

This clone was seen once. V is TRBV6-1 and J is TRBJ2-3, with 9 positions matching TRBD2. The CDR3 sequence is 16 residues long. Germline V lookup: CDR1 MNHNS, CDR2 SASEGT. Germline trimming cut 4 bases from V and 6 bases from J; bases unmatched to any gene: 11. The CDR3 sequence is CASSVGVAGATDTQYF. The CDR3 DNA sequence: TGTGCCAGCAGTGTAGGGGTAGCGGGAGCTACGGATACGCAGTATTTT.

This clone has only one observation. This chain links TRBV20-1 with TRBJ2-7; D may be TRBD2 (5 bases). Deletions cut 3 bases from V and 4 bases from J, with 13 bases between. Germline-derived CDR1 and CDR2 are DFQATT and SNEGSKA (reference sequence). This CDR3 comprises 13 residues. The CDR3 DNA is TGCAGTGCTAGTATCCTAGCTAGATACGAGCAGTACTTC. Its protein product is CSASILARYEQYF.

The CDR3 protein is CASSLAGIGTNSPLHF. CDR3 nucleotides: TGTGCCAGCAGCTTAGCCGGGATAGGTACTAATTCACCCCTCCACTTT. The J gene is TRBJ1-6, the V gene TRBV7-2; D is uncertain. The V end lost 0 bases, the J end lost 6 bases, and 12 bases lay between the germline ends. Germline CDR1 SGHTA, CDR2 FQGNSA. The CDR3 runs to 16 residues.

This clone was picked up one time. The rearrangement joins TRBV19 to TRBJ1-5, with D perhaps TRBD1 (6 bases). CDR3 length: 13 residues. Looked up from germline, CDR1 is LNHDA and CDR2 is SQIVND (reference sequence). Deletions cut 7 bases from V and 4 bases from J, with 11 bases between. The CDR3 DNA reads as TGTGCCAGTACCGAGGGGGGAAATCAGCCCCAGCATTTT. Its protein product is CASTEGGNQPQHF.

The V gene is TRBV7-2, the J gene TRBJ2-7, with no clear D. Germline CDR1 SGHTA, CDR2 FQGNSA. The CDR3 is made up of 12 amino acids. The ends were cut back, 3 bases at V and 6 bases at J, with 9 bases in the middle. Written as DNA, the CDR3 is TGTGCCAGCAGCTTCTCCCCAGGCGAGCAGTACTTC. Protein: CASSFSPGEQYF.

The chain employs TRBV9 and TRBJ2-5, with 7 bases aligning to TRBD1. The CDR3 contains 15 residues. Germline V gene data show CDR1 as SGDLS and CDR2 as YYNGEE. V lost 2 bases to trimming and J lost 4 bases; unmatched junction nucleotides: 8. The CDR3 loop reads CASSVNPGGSETQYF. DNA for the CDR3: TGTGCCAGCAGCGTCAACCCAGGGGGATCAGAGACCCAGTACTTC.

J is TRBJ2-2 and V is TRBV28; 8 nucleotides agree with TRBD1. Germline V CDR1 and CDR2: MDHEN, SYDVKM. The CDR3 sequence is 16 residues long. V lost 2 bases and J lost 6; bases outside the gene matches: 8. CDR3 nucleotide sequence: TGTGCCAGCAGTTTAGACAGGGGAGTTTTTTCCGGGGAGCTGTTTTTT. Its protein product is CASSLDRGVFSGELFF. Full variable domain (remainder filled in from reference TRBV28 and TRBJ2-2): DVKVTQSSRYLVKRTGEKVFLECVQDMDHENMFWYRQDPGLGLRLIYFSYDVKMKEKGDIPEGYSVSREKKERFSLILESASTNQTSMYLCASSLDRGVFSGELFFGEGSRLTVL.

This clone was found once. The CDR3 sequence is CASSARTSTDTQYF. DNA for the CDR3: TGTGCCAGTAGCGCCCGGACCAGCACAGATACGCAGTATTTT. The V and J genes are TRBV19 and TRBJ2-3; D unclear. CDR3 length equals 14 residues. Germline V gives CDR1 LNHDA, CDR2 SQIVND (reference sequence). V was pared by 6 bases and J by 0 bases, with 10 bases between.

The V gene is TRBV5-6, the J gene TRBJ1-5; 7 bases agree with TRBD1. V lost 1 base and J lost 7; bases outside the gene matches: 11. This CDR3 spans 16 amino acids. The germline gives CDR1 SGHDT, CDR2 YYEEEE. CDR3 in DNA: TGTGCCAGCAGCTTGAGGGGAGGGGGCGCTTTCCAGCCCCAGCATTTT. It codes for CASSLRGGGAFQPQHF.

The gene calls are TRBV6-5 and TRBJ2-3; no reliable D call. CDR1 and CDR2 from the germline V gene are MNHEY and SVGAGI. V was shortened by 7 bases and J by 4 bases, with 15 bases between the two germline ends. CDR3 length: 14 residues. For the CDR3, the DNA is TGTGCCAGCAAACTTAGACTGAGCTCAGATACGCAGTATTTT. It translates to CASKLRLSSDTQYF.

V gene TRBV25-1 combines with J gene TRBJ1-1; D is uncertain. CDR1 and CDR2 (germline): MGHDK, SYGVNS. CDR3 length equals 13 residues. The V gene lost 5 bases and the J gene lost 6 bases, with 13 bases spanning the gap. The CDR3 DNA follows: TGTGCCAGCAGTCGTTCCGTGTTCGCTGAAGCTTTCTTT. This sequence encodes CASSRSVFAEAFF.

This chain connects TRBV5-4 to TRBJ2-7; D remains unclear. Germline V gene data show CDR1 as SGHNT and CDR2 as YYREEE (reference sequence). The CDR3 is 15 amino acids. Deletions cut 4 bases from V and 0 bases from J, with 14 bases between. CDR3 amino acids: CASSPLTSSSYEQYF. Written as DNA, the CDR3 is TGTGCCAGCAGCCCTCTAACCTCAAGCTCCTACGAGCAGTACTTC.

This chain connects TRBV5-1 to TRBJ2-4; TRBD1 agrees at 8 bases. The CDR3 loop spans 16 amino acids. Unmatched junction bases numbered 11, after V lost 4 bases and J lost 5 bases. The V gene's germline CDR1 is SGHRS and CDR2 YFSETQ. CDR3 loop: CASSGDGQGVENIQYF. DNA of the CDR3: TGCGCCAGCAGCGGAGACGGACAGGGCGTGGAAAACATTCAGTACTTC.

This clone was detected once. The V gene is TRBV18, the J gene TRBJ2-7; a weak D match, TRBD1 (6 bases). Germline V gene sequence: CDR1 KGHSH, CDR2 LQKENI. This CDR3 is 15 amino acids long. Trimming took off 1 base at V and 3 bases at J, with 13 bases between the two ends. This chain's CDR3 is CASSPLDGGDYEQYF. The CDR3 DNA follows: TGTGCCAGCTCACCACTTGATGGGGGCGACTACGAGCAGTACTTC.

The chain joins TRBV24-1 to TRBJ2-1, with 12 positions matching TRBD1. Germline CDR1 reads KGHDR; CDR2 reads SFDVKD. V shed 9 bases and J 5 bases; nucleotides not matched to a gene: 4. The CDR3 totals 14 residues. In DNA, the CDR3 is TGTGCCACCTCCGGGACAGGGGGCCACAATGAGCAGTTCTTC. Protein sequence: CATSGTGGHNEQFF.

This clone was picked up one time. The rearrangement joins TRBV7-9 to TRBJ2-7; 7 bases are shared with TRBD1. The CDR3 is made up of 15 amino acids. Germline lookup yields CDR1 SEHNR and CDR2 FQNEAQ (reference sequence). The V segment lost 5 bases and the J segment 1 base; nucleotides outside the gene matches: 8. CDR3: CASSLDRARSYEQYF. The CDR3 nucleotides read TGTGCCAGCAGCCTCGACAGGGCCCGATCCTACGAGCAGTACTTC.

The chain joins TRBV9 to TRBJ1-6; the D gene is possibly TRBD1 (5 bases). Trimming took off 3 bases at V and 2 bases at J, with 12 bases between the two ends. Germline CDR1 SGDLS, CDR2 YYNGEE. The CDR3 length is 16 residues. The CDR3 reads CASSDDSEAYNSPLHF. The CDR3 region has the DNA TGTGCCAGCAGCGACGACAGCGAAGCCTATAATTCACCCCTCCACTTT.

There are a few counts of this clone. This chain links TRBV19 with TRBJ1-1; D is undetermined. The germline V and J ends were trimmed by 5 bases and 3 bases, with 7 bases remaining between them. Germline V gives CDR1 LNHDA, CDR2 SQIVND (reference sequence). The CDR3 is made up of 12 amino acids. This CDR3 reads CASSPVHTEAFF. The CDR3 region has the DNA TGTGCCAGTAGTCCAGTTCACACTGAAGCTTTCTTT.